This TCR beta chain was identified during a study of CD8 T cells in Susac syndrome. This clonotype appeared once. RNA, at about 0.45 to 1 ug, was reverse transcribed with random hexamers. TCRdb re-called the immunoSEQ multiplex PCR reads with MiXCR, one entry per CDR3 protein. Of fewer than 350,000 distinct CDR3 sequences in the sample, 75% to 90% were seen once. The TCR was taken from a human donor with multiple sclerosis. Input material: CD8+ T cells from PBMCs.

CDR3 residues: CASSFLGGDEQYF. The CDR3 nucleotides are TGTGCCAGCAGTTTTTTAGGAGGGGACGAGCAGTACTTC. This chain uses TRBV12-3 or TRBV12-4 with TRBJ2-7; the D gene is possibly TRBD2 (6 bases). The CDR3 has 13 amino acids. Trimming removed 3 bases from V and 5 bases from J, with 11 bases in between.